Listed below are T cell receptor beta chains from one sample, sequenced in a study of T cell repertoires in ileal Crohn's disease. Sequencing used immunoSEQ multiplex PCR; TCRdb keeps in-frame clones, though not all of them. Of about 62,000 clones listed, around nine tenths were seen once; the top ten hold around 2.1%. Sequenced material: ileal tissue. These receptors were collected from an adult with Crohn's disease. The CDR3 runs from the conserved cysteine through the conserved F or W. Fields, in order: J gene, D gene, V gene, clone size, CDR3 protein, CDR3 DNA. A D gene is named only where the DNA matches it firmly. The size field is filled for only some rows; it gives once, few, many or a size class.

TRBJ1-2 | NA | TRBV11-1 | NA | CASSPSRQSYGYTF | TGTGCCAGCAGCCCCTCCCGACAGTCTTATGGCTACACCTTC
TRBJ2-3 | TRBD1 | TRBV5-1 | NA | CASSSDTGGGTDTQYF | TGCGCCAGCAGCTCGGATACAGGGGGCGGGACAGATACGCAGTATTTT
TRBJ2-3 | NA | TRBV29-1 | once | CSISGGVRTSTDTQYF | TGCAGTATCAGCGGTGGGGTCAGGACTAGCACAGATACGCAGTATTTT
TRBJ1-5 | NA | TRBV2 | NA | CASRRDSPNQPQHF | TGTGCCAGCAGACGAGACAGTCCAAATCAGCCCCAGCATTTT
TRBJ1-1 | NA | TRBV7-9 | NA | CASSPQAPEAFF | TGTGCCAGCAGCCCACAGGCACCTGAAGCTTTCTTT
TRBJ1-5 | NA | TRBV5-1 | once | CASSLSRDQPQHF | TGCGCCAGCAGCTTGTCCAGGGATCAGCCCCAGCATTTT
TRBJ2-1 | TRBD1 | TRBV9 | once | CASSVGQGAGNEQFF | TGTGCCAGCAGCGTAGGGCAGGGGGCCGGGAATGAGCAGTTCTTC
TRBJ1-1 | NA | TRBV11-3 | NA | CASSSTPSTEAFF | TGTGCCAGCAGCTCGACTCCTAGCACTGAAGCTTTCTTT
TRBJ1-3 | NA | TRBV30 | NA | CAWSVFLLRNTIYF | TGTGCCTGGAGTGTATTTCTTCTTAGAAACACCATATATTTT
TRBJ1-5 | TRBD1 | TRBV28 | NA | CASSPQDRVNQPQHF | TGTGCCAGCAGCCCCCAGGACAGGGTCAATCAGCCCCAGCATTTT
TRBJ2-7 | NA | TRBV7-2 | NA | CASSPGAYEQYF | TGTGCCAGCAGCCCCGGGGCCTACGAGCAGTACTTC
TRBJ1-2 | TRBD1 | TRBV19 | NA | CASTRDRDYGYTF | TGTGCCAGTACCCGGGACAGAGACTATGGCTACACCTTC
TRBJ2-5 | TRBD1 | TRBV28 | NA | CASSGTGHQETQYF | TGTGCCAGCAGTGGGACAGGACACCAAGAGACCCAGTACTTC
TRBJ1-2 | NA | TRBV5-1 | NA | CASSLQGQAGLGRNYGYTF | TGCGCCAGCAGCTTACAAGGGCAAGCTGGTTTGGGGAGGAACTATGGCTACACCTTC
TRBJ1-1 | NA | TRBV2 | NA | CASSRDTEAFF | TGTGCCAGCTCCCGTGACACTGAAGCTTTCTTT
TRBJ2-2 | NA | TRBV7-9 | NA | CASSLVVGNTGELFF | TGTGCCAGCAGCTTAGTGGTCGGGAACACCGGGGAGCTGTTTTTT
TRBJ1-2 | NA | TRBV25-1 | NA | CASNQGFYGYTF | TGTGCCAGCAATCAGGGGTTCTATGGCTACACCTTC
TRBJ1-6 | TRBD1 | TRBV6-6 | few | CASSTGTDRSPLHF | TGTGCCAGCAGTACCGGGACAGACCGTTCACCCCTCCACTTT
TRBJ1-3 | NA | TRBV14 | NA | CASSHLLASGNTIYF | TGTGCCAGCAGCCATTTATTAGCAAGTGGAAACACCATATATTTT
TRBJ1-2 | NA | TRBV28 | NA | CASSPEFGQTYGYTF | TGTGCCAGCAGTCCTGAATTTGGACAGACATATGGCTACACCTTC
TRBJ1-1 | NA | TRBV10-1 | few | CATYNQNREGTEAFF | TGCGCCACCTACAATCAAAACAGGGAGGGCACTGAAGCTTTCTTT
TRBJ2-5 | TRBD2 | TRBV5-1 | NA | CASSLTSGGQETQYF | TGCGCCAGCAGCTTGACTAGCGGGGGACAAGAGACCCAGTACTTC
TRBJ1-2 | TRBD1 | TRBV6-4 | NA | CASRETGSDGYTF | TGTGCCAGCAGAGAGACAGGGTCGGATGGCTACACCTTC
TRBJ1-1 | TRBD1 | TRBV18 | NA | CASSSEQGVVTEAFF | TGTGCCAGCTCAAGCGAACAGGGGGTAGTCACTGAAGCTTTCTTT
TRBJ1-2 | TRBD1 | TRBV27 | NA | CASSLSPGGGYTF | TGTGCCAGCAGTTTATCTCCAGGGGGCGGCTACACCTTC
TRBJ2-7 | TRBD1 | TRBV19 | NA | CASNPKQGAIHEQYF | TGTGCCAGCAATCCTAAGCAGGGGGCTATCCACGAGCAGTACTTC
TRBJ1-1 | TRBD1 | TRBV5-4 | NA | CASSLMGQGRAFF | TGTGCCAGCAGCTTGATGGGACAGGGTCGGGCTTTCTTT
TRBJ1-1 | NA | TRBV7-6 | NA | CASSRPGFNTEAFF | TGTGCCAGCAGCCGCCCGGGGTTTAACACTGAAGCTTTCTTT
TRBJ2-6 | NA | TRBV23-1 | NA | CASSQAPVTGNMLSGANVLTF | TGCGCCAGCAGTCAGGCGCCCGTCACAGGAAATATGCTCTCTGGGGCCAACGTCCTGACTTTC
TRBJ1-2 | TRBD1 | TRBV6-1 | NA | CASRETGGAGYGYTF | TGTGCCAGCAGAGAAACAGGGGGCGCGGGCTATGGCTACACCTTC
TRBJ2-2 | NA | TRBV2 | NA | CASTLGPGELFF | TGTGCCAGCACTTTGGGGCCCGGGGAGCTGTTTTTT
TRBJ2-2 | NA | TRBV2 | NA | CASSDPAGELFF | TGTGCCAGCAGTGATCCAGCCGGGGAGCTGTTTTTT
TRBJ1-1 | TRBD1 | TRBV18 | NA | CASSLDRASEAFF | TGTGCCAGCTCACTGGACAGGGCCTCTGAAGCTTTCTTT
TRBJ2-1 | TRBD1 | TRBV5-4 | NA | CASSLAPGQGYNEQFF | TGTGCCAGCAGCTTGGCTCCGGGACAGGGGTACAATGAGCAGTTCTTC
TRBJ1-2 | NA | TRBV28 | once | CASTLAQDYGYTF | TGTGCCAGCACTCTGGCACAGGACTATGGCTACACCTTC
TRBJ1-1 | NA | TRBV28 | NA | CASSFLAEATEAFF | TGTGCCAGCAGTTTCCTGGCCGAGGCCACTGAAGCTTTCTTT
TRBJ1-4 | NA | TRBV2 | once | CAGRANEKLFF | TGCGCGGGGAGAGCTAATGAAAAACTGTTTTTT
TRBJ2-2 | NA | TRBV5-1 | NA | CASSAEGYTGELFF | TGCGCCAGCAGCGCGGAGGGTTACACCGGGGAGCTGTTTTTT
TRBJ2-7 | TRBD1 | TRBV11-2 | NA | CASSLTGPLYEQYF | TGTGCCAGCAGCCTGACAGGGCCCCTCTACGAGCAGTACTTC
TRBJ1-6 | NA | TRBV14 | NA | CASSQESNSWGRADSPLHF | TGTGCCAGCAGCCAAGAATCAAATAGCTGGGGCAGGGCCGATTCACCCCTCCACTTT
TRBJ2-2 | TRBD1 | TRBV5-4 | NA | CASRRDRNTGELFF | TGTGCCAGCAGAAGGGACAGGAACACCGGGGAGCTGTTTTTT
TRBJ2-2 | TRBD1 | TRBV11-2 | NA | CASSFDRDTGELFF | TGTGCCAGCAGCTTTGACAGGGACACCGGGGAGCTGTTTTTT
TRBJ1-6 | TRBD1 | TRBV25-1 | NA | CATKATQGVRPINSPLHF | TGTGCCACTAAAGCCACACAGGGGGTCCGACCTATCAATTCACCCCTCCACTTT
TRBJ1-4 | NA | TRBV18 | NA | CASSPRPNEKLFF | TGTGCCAGCTCCCCCAGGCCTAATGAAAAACTGTTTTTT
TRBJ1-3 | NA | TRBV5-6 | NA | CASSQSGSGNTIYF | TGTGCCAGCAGTCAATCAGGGTCTGGAAACACCATATATTTT
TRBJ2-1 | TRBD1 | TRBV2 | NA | CAGRGQGTGNEQFF | TGTGCCGGTAGGGGACAGGGCACCGGCAATGAGCAGTTCTTC
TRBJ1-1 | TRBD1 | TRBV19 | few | CASSFPGGTEAFF | TGTGCCAGTAGTTTTCCAGGGGGCACTGAAGCTTTCTTT
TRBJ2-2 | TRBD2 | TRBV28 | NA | CATKRGGQTGELFF | TGTGCCACAAAGCGGGGAGGGCAAACCGGGGAGCTGTTTTTT
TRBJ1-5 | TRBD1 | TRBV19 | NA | CASSMDRETSNQPQHF | TGTGCCAGTAGTATGGACAGGGAAACGAGCAATCAGCCCCAGCATTTT
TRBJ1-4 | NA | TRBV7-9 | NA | CASSFSGTRNEKLFF | TGTGCCAGCAGCTTTAGTGGGACACGAAATGAAAAACTGTTTTTT
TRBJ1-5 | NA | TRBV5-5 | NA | CASTLGDSNQPQHF | TGTGCCAGCACTTTGGGCGATAGCAATCAGCCCCAGCATTTT
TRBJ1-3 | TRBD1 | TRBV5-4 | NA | CASSIGTDSGNTIYF | TGTGCCAGCAGCATCGGGACAGACTCTGGAAACACCATATATTTT
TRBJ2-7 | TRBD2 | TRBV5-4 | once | CASSLVGSGSYEQYF | TGTGCCAGCAGCTTGGTCGGTAGCGGGTCCTACGAGCAGTACTTC
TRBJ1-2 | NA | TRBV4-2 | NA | CASSPPGVYGYTF | TGTGCCAGCAGCCCGCCAGGGGTCTATGGCTACACCTTC
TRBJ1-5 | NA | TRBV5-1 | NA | CASSEGSNQPQHF | TGCGCCAGCAGTGAGGGAAGCAATCAGCCCCAGCATTTT
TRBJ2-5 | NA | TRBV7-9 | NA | CASSLSPETQYF | TGTGCCAGCAGCCTTAGCCCGGAGACCCAGTACTTC
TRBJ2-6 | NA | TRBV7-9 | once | CASSSHSAGSSGANVLTF | TGTGCCAGCAGCTCTCATAGTGCGGGGAGCTCTGGGGCCAACGTCCTGACTTTC